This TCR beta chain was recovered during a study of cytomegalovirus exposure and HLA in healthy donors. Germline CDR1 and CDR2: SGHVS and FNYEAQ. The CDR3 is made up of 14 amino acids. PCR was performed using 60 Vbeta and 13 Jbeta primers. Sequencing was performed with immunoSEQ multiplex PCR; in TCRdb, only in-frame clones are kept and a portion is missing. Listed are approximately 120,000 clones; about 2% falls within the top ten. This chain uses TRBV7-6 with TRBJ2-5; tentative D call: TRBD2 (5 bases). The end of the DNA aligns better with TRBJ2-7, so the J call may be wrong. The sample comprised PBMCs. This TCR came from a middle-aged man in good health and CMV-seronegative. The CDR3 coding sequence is TGTGCCAGCAGCTTAGCGGAGTCGGGGAGCGAGCAGTACTTC. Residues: CASSLAESGSEQYF.